A single sample gave rise to the 24 T cell receptor beta chains below, sequenced in a study of sequential checkpoint blockade in melanoma. Clones were sequenced by immunoSEQ multiplex PCR, and TCRdb holds only the in-frame ones, with some missing. The data hold around 13,000 clones, with about 73% observed a single time. The treatment: randomized to nivolumab then ipilimumab (arm A) or the reverse (arm B). Material: CD8+ T cells sorted from blood (inferred from file names), obtained from a patient given nivolumab and ipilimumab in sequence. The receptors shown here come from a human donor with melanoma.

The chain links TRBV5-4 to TRBJ2-5, with 9 positions matching TRBD2. The CDR3 covers 16 residues. V dropped 0 bases and J dropped 5; count of bases not matched to a gene: 8. Germline-derived CDR1 and CDR2 are SGHNT and YYREEE (reference sequence). The CDR3 DNA sequence: TGTGCCAGCAGCTTGGCCGTAGCGGGAGTAGCGGAGACCCAGTACTTC. This encodes CASSLAVAGVAETQYF.

The chain joins TRBV4-3 to TRBJ1-2; 8 bases are a match to TRBD1. Germline V lookup: CDR1 LGHNA, CDR2 YSLEER. CDR3 length equals 14 residues. Losses at the gene ends were 6 bases for V and 5 bases for J; bases not matched to a gene: 8. The CDR3 region is CASSPDRGGYGYTF. The CDR3, as DNA: TGCGCCAGCAGTCCCGACAGGGGTGGTTATGGCTACACCTTC.

This clone was picked up a small number of times. The V gene is TRBV6-6, the J gene TRBJ2-7; TRBD2 is a possible D gene (7 bases). The CDR3 is 14 residues long. The germline V and J ends were trimmed by 8 bases and 2 bases, with 16 bases remaining between them. Germline loops: CDR1 MNHNY, CDR2 SVGAGI (reference sequence). CDR3 DNA sequence: TGTGCCAGCGGCCCGGGGGGCGGTCCCTACGAGCAGTACTTC. Translating gives CASGPGGGPYEQYF.

This clone was counted a single time. The chain has TRBV9 and TRBJ2-3; tentative D call: TRBD2 (5 bases). V shed 4 bases and J shed 1 base, with 16 bases lying between them. This CDR3 has 16 residues. The V gene's germline CDR1 is SGDLS and CDR2 YYNGEE. The chain's CDR3 is CASSPTSAEGTDTQYF. In nucleotides, the CDR3 is TGTGCCAGCAGCCCAACGAGCGCGGAGGGCACAGATACGCAGTATTTT.

This clone has just one count. The V and J genes are TRBV7-8 and TRBJ2-1, with TRBD2 as a possible D gene (6 bases). The germline V gene encodes CDR1 SGHVS and CDR2 FQNEAQ. The CDR3 is 17 amino acids. With 1 base removed from V and 4 bases from J, the gap between germline ends came to 17 bases. The CDR3 protein is CASSLELAGRLYNEQFF. CDR3 bases: TGTGCCAGCAGCTTAGAACTGGCGGGACGCCTTTACAATGAGCAGTTCTTC.

J is TRBJ2-7 and V is TRBV19; 9 bases match TRBD2. Germline trimming cut 3 bases from V and 5 bases from J; bases unmatched to any gene: 8. Germline CDR1 reads LNHDA; CDR2 reads SQIVND (reference sequence). The CDR3 spans 15 residues. The CDR3 sequence is CASSIGGGAQNEQYF. For the CDR3, the DNA is TGTGCCAGTAGTATCGGCGGGGGGGCGCAGAACGAGCAGTACTTC.

The CDR3 loop reads CASSLEGLAGEGSSYNEQFF. The CDR3 nucleotides are TGTGCCAGCAGTCTCGAGGGACTAGCGGGAGAAGGGAGCTCCTACAATGAGCAGTTCTTC. The chain is built from TRBV27 and TRBJ2-1, with TRBD2 identical over 14 bases. J was trimmed by 0 bases and V by 5 bases; bases with no gene match: 12. Per germline, CDR1 MNHEY and CDR2 SMNVEV (reference sequence). This CDR3 is 20 amino acids long.

The chain links TRBV9 to TRBJ2-1, with 10 bases fitting TRBD2. V lost 0 bases to trimming and J lost 7 bases; unmatched junction nucleotides: 7. The CDR3 runs to 16 residues. Germline V lookup: CDR1 SGDLS, CDR2 YYNGEE. CDR3 in DNA: TGTGCCAGCAGCGTAGTTCCCAGCGGGAGGGCGAATGAGCAGTTCTTC. Its protein product is CASSVVPSGRANEQFF.

The chain uses TRBV4-1 and TRBJ2-7; no clear D. V lost 3 bases and J 3 bases, leaving 9 bases between the germline ends. The CDR3 covers 13 residues. CDR1 and CDR2 from the germline V gene are MGHRA and YSYEKL. The CDR3 nucleotides are TGCGCCAGCAGCCATAGACACCACTACGAGCAGTACTTC. Encoded protein: CASSHRHHYEQYF.

The chain combines TRBV5-1 with TRBJ1-2; possibly TRBD1 for D (5 bases). The CDR3 totals 15 residues. V was pared by 4 bases and J by 3 bases, with 16 bases between. Germline V gene sequence: CDR1 SGHRS, CDR2 YFSETQ. CDR3 DNA: TGCGCCAGCAGCCCCTATGGGGGGTTCGACTATGGCTACACCTTC. Amino acids: CASSPYGGFDYGYTF.

J is TRBJ1-5 and V is TRBV6-1, with a weak D call TRBD1 (5 bases). Per germline, CDR1 MNHNS and CDR2 SASEGT. The CDR3 consists of 14 residues. Trimming removed 8 bases from V and 2 bases from J, with 13 bases in between. The CDR3: CASRETARNQPQHF. CDR3 nucleotides: TGTGCCAGCCGCGAGACAGCACGCAATCAGCCCCAGCATTTT.

This sequence joins TRBV7-8 and TRBJ2-7, with 7 bases identical to TRBD1. Germline CDR1 is SGHVS and CDR2 is FQNEAQ. V was pared by 5 bases and J by 3 bases, with 10 bases of the junction left unmatched. The CDR3 contains 15 residues. CDR3 region: CASSLGQDFNYEQYF. The CDR3 DNA is TGTGCCAGCAGCCTAGGACAGGACTTCAACTACGAGCAGTACTTC.

This sequence joins TRBV11-2 and TRBJ2-1; TRBD2 aligns across 7 bases. The CDR3 consists of 13 residues. The V gene end was trimmed by 3 bases and the J gene end by 10 bases; junction bases not matched to a gene: 6. Germline loops: CDR1 SGHAT, CDR2 FQNNGV. CDR3 sequence reads: CASSFWEGGEQFF. In DNA form, the CDR3 reads TGTGCCAGCAGCTTCTGGGAGGGAGGGGAGCAGTTCTTC.

The V call is TRBV28, the J call TRBJ1-5; a weak D match, TRBD1 (5 bases). Germline CDR1 reads MDHEN; CDR2 reads SYDVKM. V was cut by 7 bases and J by 0 bases, with 13 bases left in between. The CDR3 has 15 residues. CDR3: CASIRTFYSNQPQHF. Written as DNA, the CDR3 is TGTGCCAGCATAAGGACATTCTATAGCAATCAGCCCCAGCATTTT.

Note on this clone: Its ends do not fully match the called genes, so a read error is possible. This sequence joins TRBV28 and TRBJ2-5, with TRBD1 matching over 8 bases. TRBJ2-7 matches the DNA end more closely, so the J call is doubtful. Germline V gene sequence: CDR1 MDHEN, CDR2 SYDVKM. The CDR3 sequence is 15 residues long. The CDR3 here is CASGLIGQGSYEQYF. CDR3 DNA sequence: TGTGCCAGCGGTTTAATAGGACAGGGTTCCTACGAGCAGTACTTC.

This chain connects TRBV4-1 to TRBJ2-7; 15 nucleotides line up with TRBD2. The V segment lost 3 bases and the J segment 5 bases; nucleotides outside the gene matches: 2. The CDR3 extends over 15 amino acids. Germline CDR1 MGHRA, CDR2 YSYEKL. The CDR3 DNA sequence: TGCGCCAGCAGCCAGGGACTAGCGGGGGGAAACGAGCAGTACTTC. It specifies CASSQGLAGGNEQYF.

For this clone: A read error may produce the germline difference seen at one junction end. The chain links TRBV7-2 to TRBJ2-7; 10 bases match TRBD1. Germline V CDR1 and CDR2: SGHTA, FQGNSA. The CDR3 runs to 15 residues. This CDR3 reads CASSSPGTGVDEQYF. The CDR3 DNA reads TGCGCCAGCAGCTCCCCCGGGACAGGGGTGGACGAGCAGTACTTC. Looking up the rest from reference TRBV7-2 and TRBJ2-7 gives the full variable domain: GAGVSQSPSNKVTEKGKDVELRCDPISGHTALYWYRQSLGQGLEFLIYFQGNSAPDKSGLPSDRFSAERTGGSVSTLTIQRTQQEDSAVYLCASSSPGTGVDEQYFGPGTRLTVT.

This rearrangement joins TRBV19 to TRBJ2-7, with D perhaps TRBD1 (5 bases). Deletions cut 6 bases from V and 0 bases from J, with 12 bases between. The CDR3 length is 14 residues. CDR1 LNHDA and CDR2 SQIVND come from the germline V gene (reference sequence). The CDR3 protein is CASSPTDSSYEQYF. The CDR3 DNA reads as TGTGCCAGTAGCCCAACTGACAGCTCCTACGAGCAGTACTTC.

The gene calls are TRBV2 and TRBJ2-5, with 12 positions matching TRBD2. After removal of 6 bases from V and 1 base from J, the junction contained 9 bases not matched to a gene. CDR3 length equals 17 residues. Germline loops: CDR1 SNHLY, CDR2 FYNNEI. CDR3 sequence (DNA): TGTGCCAGCAGAGACGGGTCGGGACTAGCGGGCCAAGAGACCCAGTACTTC. As protein: CASRDGSGLAGQETQYF. Combining the CDR3 with reference TRBV2 and TRBJ2-5 gives the whole variable domain EPEVTQTPSHQVTQMGQEVILRCVPISNHLYFYWYRQILGQKVEFLVSFYNNEISEKSEIFDDQFSVERPDGSNFTLKIRSTKLEDSAMYFCASRDGSGLAGQETQYFGPGTRLLVL.

The J gene is TRBJ2-1, the V gene TRBV4-2; tentatively, D is TRBD2 (5 bases). V lost 5 bases, J lost 5 bases, and 7 bases lay in between. This CDR3 region has 12 residues. Germline V gene sequence: CDR1 LGHNA, CDR2 YNFKEQ. This chain's CDR3 is CASSWGDNEQFF. As DNA, the CDR3 is TGTGCCAGCAGCTGGGGAGACAATGAGCAGTTCTTC.

This clone has a handful of counts. The chain recombines TRBV9 with TRBJ2-7, with 7 nucleotides matching TRBD2. The CDR3 totals 14 residues. With V trimmed by 0 bases and J by 0 bases, 0 bases remained unmatched. Per the germline V gene, CDR1 is SGDLS and CDR2 is YYNGEE. This chain's CDR3 is CASSVGGSSYEQYF. DNA of the CDR3: TGTGCCAGCAGCGTAGGCGGGAGCTCCTACGAGCAGTACTTC.

The chain's CDR3 is CASGLVIERVSEAFF. DNA for the CDR3: TGTGCTAGTGGTTTGGTAATTGAGCGGGTGTCTGAAGCTTTCTTT. The gene calls are TRBV12-5 and TRBJ1-1; D is undetermined. The V end lost 0 bases, the J end lost 6 bases, and 14 bases lay between the germline ends. Germline V lookup: CDR1 LGHNT, CDR2 FRNRAP. The CDR3 contains 15 residues. Based on the CDR3 plus reference TRBV12-5 and TRBJ1-1, the full variable domain is DARVTQTPRHKVTEMGQEVTMRCQPILGHNTVFWYRQTMMQGLELLAYFRNRAPLDDSGMPKDRFSAEMPDATLATLKIQPSEPRDSAVYFCASGLVIERVSEAFFGQGTRLTVV.

This chain joins TRBV2 and TRBJ2-3; D may be TRBD2 (7 bases). This CDR3 is built from 16 residues. The ends were cut back, 3 bases at V and 0 bases at J, with 13 bases in the middle. Germline V lookup: CDR1 SNHLY, CDR2 FYNNEI. CDR3 loop: CASSEGRGGSTDTQYF. The CDR3, as DNA: TGTGCCAGCAGTGAGGGAAGGGGGGGTAGCACAGATACGCAGTATTTT.

The chain carries TRBV7-6 and TRBJ1-6; TRBD1 agrees at 8 bases. From germline, CDR1 is SGHVS and CDR2 FNYEAQ. This CDR3 region has 15 residues. Unmatched junction bases numbered 4, after V lost 5 bases and J lost 4 bases. CDR3 in amino acids: CASSPDRDYNSPLHF. The CDR3 nucleotides are TGTGCCAGCAGCCCGGACAGGGATTATAATTCACCCCTCCACTTT.